The 24 T cell receptor beta chains reported below all come from one sample, sequenced in a study of blood T cell repertoires in COVID-19. Only in-frame clones appear in the TCRdb table, and some are missing; sequencing was by immunoSEQ multiplex PCR. The table records more than 300,000 clones, roughly 90% of them present only once. Input material: PBMCs or T cells enriched from blood (not recorded which). These receptor sequences come from a woman in her twenties or thirties who had been exposed to COVID-19.

The V gene is TRBV12-3 or TRBV12-4, the J gene TRBJ1-1; D is unclear. Trimming removed 5 bases at V and 4 bases at J, with 5 bases between. The CDR3 is 11 residues long. This CDR3 reads CASSELTEAFF. The CDR3 DNA reads as TGTGCCAGCAGTGAGCTCACTGAAGCTTTCTTT.

The chain has TRBV27 and TRBJ1-2, with D possibly TRBD1 on 5 matching bases. This CDR3 contains 15 residues. Germline V gives CDR1 MNHEY, CDR2 SMNVEV (reference sequence). Trimming left V 6 bases short and J 6 bases short, with 20 bases between. The DNA for the CDR3 is TGTGCCAGCAGCTTAGGTTGGGGACTGCTAGATGGCTACACCTTC. Residues: CASSLGWGLLDGYTF.

The rearrangement joins TRBV7-9 to TRBJ1-5, with 7 bases lining up with TRBD1. The length of the CDR3 is 13 residues. V trimming: 8 bases; J trimming: 5 bases; junction bases outside the gene matches: 6. The germline V gene has CDR1 SEHNR and CDR2 FQNEAQ (reference sequence). Here the CDR3 reads CASCRDSYQPQHF. DNA of the CDR3: TGTGCCAGCTGCCGGGACAGTTATCAGCCCCAGCATTTT.

The V and J genes are TRBV5-5 and TRBJ2-5; the D gene is possibly TRBD2 (6 bases). This CDR3 is built from 14 residues. Germline V lookup: CDR1 SGHKS, CDR2 YYEKEE (reference sequence). Trimming left V 3 bases short and J 2 bases short, with 11 bases between. The CDR3 protein is CASSSPREQETQYF. CDR3 nucleotide sequence: TGTGCCAGCAGCTCCCCGCGGGAACAAGAGACCCAGTACTTC.

The V call is TRBV29-1, the J call TRBJ1-2, with D possibly matching TRBD1 (5 bases). V lost 3 bases and J 7 bases, leaving 18 bases between the germline ends. Germline lookup yields CDR1 SQVTM and CDR2 ANQGSEA. This CDR3 comprises 14 residues. The CDR3: CSVEVAGRISGYTF. The CDR3 nucleotides are TGCAGCGTTGAGGTGGCAGGGAGGATTAGTGGCTACACCTTC.

The CDR3 DNA reads as TGTGCCAGCTCACCTCCTTCAGACACAGATACGCAGTATTTT. Protein: CASSPPSDTDTQYF. The rearrangement uses TRBV18 and TRBJ2-3; D is ambiguous. The V end lost 3 bases, the J end lost 2 bases, and 9 bases lay between the germline ends. Per germline, CDR1 KGHSH and CDR2 LQKENI. This CDR3 region has 14 residues.

V is TRBV15 and J is TRBJ2-3, with TRBD1 matching 8 bases. Germline lookup yields CDR1 LNHNV and CDR2 YYDKDF (reference sequence). This CDR3 spans 17 amino acids. V lost 1 base, J lost 0 bases, and 6 bases stayed unmatched. As DNA, the CDR3 is TGTGCCACCAGCAGAGGGACAGGGTGGGCGAGCACAGATACGCAGTATTTT. Its translation: CATSRGTGWASTDTQYF.

A word on this clone: Other nucleotide sequences in the sample specify the same CDR3. The rearrangement joins TRBV15 to TRBJ1-2; TRBD1 is a possible D gene (5 bases). This CDR3 is 13 amino acids long. The germline CDR1 and CDR2 sequences are LNHNV and YYDKDF (reference sequence). Trimming removed 3 bases at V and 3 bases at J, with 8 bases between. Written as DNA, the CDR3 is TGTGCCACCAGCAGGGGGCAGGACTATGGCTACACCTTC. This gives the protein CATSRGQDYGYTF.

A few counts support this clone. The chain joins TRBV5-1 to TRBJ2-7; no definite D call. CDR1 is SGHRS and CDR2 is YFSETQ in the germline V gene. The V and J ends lost 0 bases and 5 bases respectively, with 6 bases between them. This CDR3 spans 12 amino acids. CDR3 amino acids: CASSLDSNEQYF. The CDR3 coding sequence is TGCGCCAGCAGCTTGGACAGCAACGAGCAGTACTTC.

About this clone itself: Other DNA sequences within the sample encode an identical CDR3. This rearrangement joins TRBV28 to TRBJ1-4; D perhaps matches TRBD1 (5 bases). V was clipped by 2 bases and J by 4 bases, with 8 bases between them. The CDR3 runs to 14 residues. Germline CDR1 and CDR2: MDHEN and SYDVKM. The CDR3 DNA reads TGTGCCAGCAGTTTAGGGGGGATTAATGAAAAACTGTTTTTT. Its translation: CASSLGGINEKLFF.

The V gene is TRBV7-9, the J gene TRBJ1-1, with TRBD1 matching over 8 bases. Germline V gene sequence: CDR1 SEHNR, CDR2 FQNEAQ (reference sequence). Trimming at V came to 6 bases and at J to 7 bases, leaving 10 bases not matched to a gene. The CDR3 has 14 residues. CDR3 loop: CASRADRGVLEAFF. The CDR3 nucleotides are TGTGCCAGCAGAGCCGACAGGGGCGTTCTTGAAGCTTTCTTT.

V and J are TRBV29-1 and TRBJ1-3; D not resolved. Deletions cut 6 bases from V and 0 bases from J, with 9 bases between. The germline V gene encodes CDR1 SQVTM and CDR2 ANQGSEA. This CDR3 spans 13 amino acids. This chain's CDR3 is CSVLRDSGNTIYF. DNA of the CDR3: TGCAGCGTCCTCCGGGACTCTGGAAACACCATATATTTT.

This clone was detected only once. The chain joins TRBV7-9 to TRBJ1-2; 7 nucleotides line up with TRBD1. The CDR3 has 14 residues. The V gene end was trimmed by 5 bases and the J gene end by 7 bases; junction bases not matched to a gene: 10. From germline, CDR1 is SEHNR and CDR2 FQNEAQ (reference sequence). CDR3 region: CASSTGQRVLGYTF. For the CDR3, the DNA is TGTGCCAGCAGCACGGGACAGCGGGTTCTTGGCTACACCTTC.

This clone came up once. The J gene is TRBJ2-7, the V gene TRBV5-4; no firm D call. The CDR3 runs 12 residues. The germline CDR1 and CDR2 sequences are SGHNT and YYREEE (reference sequence). The V gene lost 4 bases and the J gene lost 2 bases, with 7 bases spanning the gap. CDR3 amino acids: CASSRATYEQYF. CDR3 bases: TGTGCCAGCAGCCGCGCTACCTACGAGCAGTACTTC.

The V call is TRBV4-1, the J call TRBJ2-1, with 11 bases aligning to TRBD2. The CDR3 extends over 17 amino acids. Germline CDR1 MGHRA, CDR2 YSYEKL. V gave up 0 bases and J gave up 3 bases; unmatched junction bases: 4. The CDR3 coding sequence is TGCGCCAGCAGCCAAGATCAGACTAGCGGGGACTACAATGAGCAGTTCTTC. Encoded protein: CASSQDQTSGDYNEQFF.

The rearrangement uses TRBV4-3 and TRBJ1-2; 8 bases match TRBD1. Per germline, CDR1 LGHNA and CDR2 YSLEER. V was clipped by 0 bases and J by 4 bases; unmatched bases: 10. CDR3 size: 17 residues. The CDR3 loop reads CASSQEKSHRGIYGYTF. The CDR3 DNA follows: TGCGCCAGCAGCCAAGAAAAAAGTCACAGGGGGATCTATGGCTACACCTTC.

The V gene is TRBV19, the J gene TRBJ2-1, with 7 bases that match TRBD1. This CDR3 spans 15 amino acids. V was pared by 3 bases and J by 2 bases, with 4 bases of the junction left unmatched. CDR1 is LNHDA and CDR2 is SQIVND in the germline V gene (reference sequence). DNA for the CDR3: TGTGCCAGTAGTATGGGACAGACCCCCTACAATGAGCAGTTCTTC. Residues: CASSMGQTPYNEQFF. Complete variable domain (other parts from reference TRBV19 and TRBJ2-1): DGGITQSPKYLFRKEGQNVTLSCEQNLNHDAMYWYRQDPGQGLRLIYYSQIVNDFQKGDIAEGYSVSREKKESFPLTVTSAQKNPTAFYLCASSMGQTPYNEQFFGPGTRLTVL.

Remarks on this clone: Other DNA sequences in this specimen translate into the identical CDR3. The rearrangement links TRBV7-2 to TRBJ2-7; D might be TRBD1 (6 bases). Germline CDR1 and CDR2: SGHTA and FQGNSA. V lost 1 base, J lost 4 bases, and 11 bases lay in between. CDR3 size: 14 residues. CDR3: CASSLDRESYEQYF. The CDR3 nucleotides read TGTGCCAGCAGCTTAGACAGGGAGTCATACGAGCAGTACTTC.

In this sample, this clone turned up once. The chain joins TRBV7-2 to TRBJ1-4; maybe TRBD1 (5 bases). This CDR3 has 15 amino acids. Between the trimmed V and J ends, which lost 7 bases and 6 bases, there was a span of 18 bases. In germline, CDR1 is SGHTA, CDR2 FQGNSA. CDR3 sequence: CASMITGAWDEKLFF. The CDR3 DNA reads as TGTGCCAGCATGATAACAGGAGCCTGGGATGAAAAACTGTTTTTT.

The V call is TRBV19, the J call TRBJ1-2, with D tentatively TRBD1 (6 bases). The CDR3 is made up of 14 amino acids. V lost 6 bases and J lost 4, with 15 bases in between. The germline CDR1 and CDR2 sequences are LNHDA and SQIVND (reference sequence). DNA for the CDR3: TGTGCCAGTAGCCCGGGACAAAGACGCTATGGCTACACCTTC. Translating gives CASSPGQRRYGYTF.

V usage is TRBV19 and J usage is TRBJ1-2, with 9 bases aligning to TRBD1. With 3 bases clipped from V and 6 bases from J, the junction kept 5 bases outside the gene matches. The CDR3 length is 14 residues. Germline loops: CDR1 LNHDA, CDR2 SQIVND (reference sequence). The CDR3 DNA sequence: TGTGCCAGTAGTATCCTACAGGGGGCGCATGGCTACACCTTC. Its translation is CASSILQGAHGYTF.

This clone was detected only a few times. The CDR3 DNA is TGTGCCATCAGTGAGGCGGGGGTGAAAGCTTTCTTT. Residues: CAISEAGVKAFF. The chain couples TRBV10-3 to TRBJ1-1; weak D call: TRBD1 (5 bases). Germline assignment: CDR1 ENHRY and CDR2 SYGVKD. Trimming removed 2 bases from V and 9 bases from J, with 10 bases in between. The CDR3 consists of 12 residues.

In its sample, this clone was seen a few times. The rearrangement links TRBV5-1 to TRBJ1-2; 8 nucleotides match TRBD1. This CDR3 is built from 17 residues. Trimming cost V 7 bases and J 0 bases; bases outside gene matches: 14. Germline assignment: CDR1 SGHRS and CDR2 YFSETQ. The DNA for the CDR3 is TGCGCCAGCGGATCAGGGGGCCGGTCCCTTCCTAACTATGGCTACACCTTC. Translated: CASGSGGRSLPNYGYTF. The complete variable domain, with remaining parts taken from reference TRBV5-1 and TRBJ1-2, reads KAGVTQTPRYLIKTRGQQVTLSCSPISGHRSVSWYQQTPGQGLQFLFEYFSETQRNKGNFPGRFSGRQFSNSRSEMNVSTLELGDSALYLCASGSGGRSLPNYGYTFGSGTRLTVV.

This clone was seen a single time. The genes are TRBV10-3 and TRBJ2-3; 10 bases align to TRBD1. The CDR3 is 16 residues long. CDR1 and CDR2 (germline): ENHRY, SYGVKD. V was pared by 6 bases and J by 1 base, with 7 bases of the junction left unmatched. The CDR3 loop reads CAISPRGTGGTDTQYF. CDR3 DNA: TGTGCCATCAGCCCACGAGGGACAGGGGGCACAGATACGCAGTATTTT.